These T cell receptor beta chains were read from a single sample in a study of OX40 agonist ivuxolimab in advanced cancers. Profiling relied on immunoSEQ multiplex PCR, and the TCRdb table lists in-frame clones only, not all of them. The sample has under 100,000 clones, about 85% seen once. The source material was CD4+ or CD8+ T cells sorted from blood, sampled in a trial of the OX40 agonist ivuxolimab. Every receptor here comes from an adult with an advanced solid tumor such as melanoma, head and neck, liver or kidney cancer. Each CDR3 is given with its conserved first and last residue. D genes are given only for firm matches. The size field is filled for only some rows; it gives once, few, many or a size class.

clone size: .; CDR3 length: 18; J gene: TRBJ2-5; V gene: TRBV28; D gene: .; CDR3 protein: CASSPAPLGYNQGETQYF; CDR3 DNA: TGTGCCAGCAGTCCAGCACCTCTAGGATACAACCAAGGAGAGACCCAGTACTTC
clone size: .; CDR3 length: 14; J gene: TRBJ2-3; V gene: TRBV19; D gene: TRBD2; CDR3 protein: CASKTSGDTDTQYF; CDR3 DNA: TGTGCCAGCAAGACTAGCGGGGACACAGATACGCAGTATTTT
clone size: once; CDR3 length: 15; J gene: TRBJ2-7; V gene: TRBV11-1; D gene: TRBD1; CDR3 protein: CASSQWGTEAYEQYF; CDR3 DNA: TGTGCCAGCAGCCAGTGGGGGACAGAAGCCTACGAGCAGTACTTC
clone size: .; CDR3 length: 13; J gene: TRBJ1-1; V gene: TRBV6-1; D gene: .; CDR3 protein: CASRRGAPTEAFF; CDR3 DNA: TGTGCCAGCAGACGGGGGGCGCCCACTGAAGCTTTCTTT
clone size: .; CDR3 length: 14; J gene: TRBJ2-3; V gene: TRBV28; D gene: .; CDR3 protein: CASNRAPITDTQYF; CDR3 DNA: TGTGCCAGCAACAGGGCTCCGATCACAGATACGCAGTATTTT
clone size: .; CDR3 length: 15; J gene: TRBJ2-1; V gene: TRBV5-6; D gene: .; CDR3 protein: CASSPQGAGNNEQFF; CDR3 DNA: TGTGCCAGCAGCCCGCAAGGGGCAGGGAACAATGAGCAGTTCTTC
clone size: .; CDR3 length: 15; J gene: TRBJ1-2; V gene: TRBV28; D gene: .; CDR3 protein: CASSPRGGANYGYTF; CDR3 DNA: TGTGCCAGCAGTCCGCGGGGGGGAGCTAACTATGGCTACACCTTC
clone size: .; CDR3 length: 16; J gene: TRBJ2-5; V gene: TRBV5-4; D gene: TRBD2; CDR3 protein: CASSVGLAGGQETQYF; CDR3 DNA: TGTGCCAGCAGCGTGGGACTAGCGGGGGGCCAAGAGACCCAGTACTTC
clone size: .; CDR3 length: 17; J gene: TRBJ2-2; V gene: TRBV9; D gene: .; CDR3 protein: CASSVAGALTYTGELFF; CDR3 DNA: TGTGCCAGCAGCGTAGCAGGGGCCCTAACATACACCGGGGAGCTGTTTTTT
clone size: .; CDR3 length: 13; J gene: TRBJ1-1; V gene: TRBV28; D gene: .; CDR3 protein: CASRPDRYTEAFF; CDR3 DNA: TGTGCCAGCAGACCCGACAGGTACACTGAAGCTTTCTTT
clone size: once; CDR3 length: 15; J gene: TRBJ2-3; V gene: TRBV6-6; D gene: .; CDR3 protein: CASRLRDSPPDTQYF; CDR3 DNA: TGTGCCAGCAGGCTCCGGGACTCCCCGCCAGATACGCAGTATTTT
clone size: .; CDR3 length: 12; J gene: TRBJ2-3; V gene: TRBV5-1; D gene: .; CDR3 protein: CASSFQADTQYF; CDR3 DNA: TGCGCCAGCAGCTTTCAGGCAGATACGCAGTATTTT
clone size: .; CDR3 length: 13; J gene: TRBJ2-2; V gene: TRBV9; D gene: .; CDR3 protein: CASSVEVYGELFF; CDR3 DNA: TGTGCCAGCAGCGTAGAGGTATACGGGGAGCTGTTTTTT
clone size: few; CDR3 length: 15; J gene: TRBJ2-5; V gene: TRBV29-1; D gene: .; CDR3 protein: CSVEVTGTTQETQYF; CDR3 DNA: TGCAGCGTTGAGGTGACAGGAACCACTCAAGAGACCCAGTACTTC
clone size: .; CDR3 length: 15; J gene: TRBJ2-2; V gene: TRBV2; D gene: TRBD2; CDR3 protein: CASTGTSSGTGELFF; CDR3 DNA: TGTGCCAGCACCGGGACTAGCTCGGGCACCGGGGAGCTGTTTTTT
clone size: .; CDR3 length: 15; J gene: TRBJ2-3; V gene: TRBV9; D gene: TRBD2; CDR3 protein: CASSSGGSWTDTQYF; CDR3 DNA: TGTGCCAGTTCGTCGGGAGGGAGTTGGACAGATACGCAGTATTTT
clone size: once; CDR3 length: 14; J gene: TRBJ2-1; V gene: TRBV6-1; D gene: TRBD1; CDR3 protein: CASSQSGQVNEQFF; CDR3 DNA: TGTGCCAGCAGTCAATCGGGACAGGTAAATGAGCAGTTCTTC
clone size: .; CDR3 length: 15; J gene: TRBJ2-2; V gene: TRBV30; D gene: .; CDR3 protein: CAWSAGFREIGELFF; CDR3 DNA: TGTGCCTGGAGCGCAGGGTTCCGGGAGATCGGGGAGCTGTTTTTT
clone size: .; CDR3 length: 13; J gene: TRBJ1-1; V gene: TRBV10-3; D gene: TRBD1; CDR3 protein: CAISTGVGTEAFF; CDR3 DNA: TGTGCCATCAGCACAGGGGTGGGCACTGAAGCTTTCTTT
clone size: .; CDR3 length: 16; J gene: TRBJ1-6; V gene: TRBV9; D gene: .; CDR3 protein: CASSPRLEGYNSPLHF; CDR3 DNA: TGTGCCAGCAGCCCACGACTGGAGGGCTATAATTCACCCCTCCACTTT
clone size: .; CDR3 length: 14; J gene: TRBJ2-3; V gene: TRBV5-1; D gene: .; CDR3 protein: CASSSRVLTDTQYF; CDR3 DNA: TGCGCCAGCAGCAGCAGGGTACTAACAGATACGCAGTATTTT
clone size: .; CDR3 length: 14; J gene: TRBJ1-2; V gene: TRBV14; D gene: .; CDR3 protein: CASSQDWGGVGYTF; CDR3 DNA: TGTGCCAGCAGCCAAGATTGGGGGGGCGTCGGCTACACCTTC
clone size: .; CDR3 length: 13; J gene: TRBJ2-5; V gene: TRBV10-3; D gene: .; CDR3 protein: CACGSGARETQYF; CDR3 DNA: TGTGCCTGCGGGTCAGGGGCACGGGAGACCCAGTACTTC
clone size: .; CDR3 length: 13; J gene: TRBJ1-1; V gene: TRBV19; D gene: .; CDR3 protein: CASMYSPDTEAFF; CDR3 DNA: TGTGCCAGTATGTATAGTCCGGACACTGAAGCTTTCTTT
clone size: once; CDR3 length: 17; J gene: TRBJ2-1; V gene: TRBV16; D gene: .; CDR3 protein: CASSHPKWTQGKNEQFF; CDR3 DNA: TGTGCCAGCAGCCATCCGAAATGGACACAGGGCAAGAATGAGCAGTTCTTC